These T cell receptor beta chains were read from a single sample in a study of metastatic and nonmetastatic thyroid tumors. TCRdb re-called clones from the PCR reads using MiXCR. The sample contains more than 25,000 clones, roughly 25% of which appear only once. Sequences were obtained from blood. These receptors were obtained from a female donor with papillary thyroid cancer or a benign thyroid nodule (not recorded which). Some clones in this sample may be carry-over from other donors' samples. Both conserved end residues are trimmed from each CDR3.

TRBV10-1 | ASSAAGGTNTQY
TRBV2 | ASRELRERDEQY
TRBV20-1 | SATGPGQGRRSYNSPLH
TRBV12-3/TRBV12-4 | ASSRQGVSYNEQF
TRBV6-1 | ASWGTYEQY
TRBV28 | ASSTGTPNLYEQY
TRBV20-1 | SARVQGRNTEAF
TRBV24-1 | ATSGRGDEKLF
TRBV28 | ASSSAPGTGVASSGNTIY
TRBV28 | ASSSRTGGWRGYT
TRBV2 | ASSDDGGWAQH
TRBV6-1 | ATQRTRDGADTQY
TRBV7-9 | ASSLEKTPLH
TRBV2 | ASNGAGPNTEAF
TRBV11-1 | ASSRTPKLENTEAF
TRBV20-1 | SASPGQYNSPLH
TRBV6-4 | ASSDRFGPGTKQETQY
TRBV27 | ASSSEREGPKNIQY
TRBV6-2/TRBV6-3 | ASSYTGGDNQPQH
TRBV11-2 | ASSLGSGPNTGELF
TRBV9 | ASSVDLGRYNEQF
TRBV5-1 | ASSSTGRELF
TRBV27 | ASIRQGRRQGVTDTQY
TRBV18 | ASSWSGNTEAF
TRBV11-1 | ASSLEDLAGELF
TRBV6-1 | ASSVEGTGGAGYGYT
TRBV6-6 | ASSYNPQANTEAF
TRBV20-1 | SAPFLRDTGELF
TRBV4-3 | ASSPYEQY